The text below deals with one TCR beta chain. Its antigen remains unidentified. These data are taken from a study of TIL therapy for anti-PD-1-resistant metastatic lung cancer. In the study overall: Tumors were harvested before any PD-1/PD-L1 blockade. Most patients had lung adenocarcinoma; several tumors were EGFR-mutant, two ALK-rearranged; half smoked currently or formerly. Whole-study results and caveats: Infused TIL clonotypes partially replaced the baseline blood repertoire, then decayed over months.

Time point given: pre-treatment sample, taken before nivolumab and TIL therapy. Sequencing used immunoSEQ v3. TCRdb keeps only in-frame clones here, not all; method: immunoSEQ multiplex PCR. The data contain under 70,000 clones, more than 75% of them singletons. The specimen comprised blood, sampled at baseline. The receptor's source is a person aged 25-85 years with non-small cell lung cancer.

DNA for the CDR3: TGTGCCACCAGCAGAAAGCAGAGGGGGCTGGCTAATGAAAAACTGTTTTTT. Amino acid sequence: CATSRKQRGLANEKLFF. This chain joins TRBV15 and TRBJ1-4; 7 bases are shared with TRBD1. The V and J ends lost 2 bases and 3 bases, in that order; junction bases with no gene match: 9. This CDR3 region has 17 residues. From germline, CDR1 is LNHNV and CDR2 YYDKDF (reference sequence).